Below, 32 T cell receptor beta chains from the same sample are listed, as sequenced in a study of blood T cell repertoires in COVID-19. The assay was immunoSEQ multiplex PCR, and TCRdb's table has in-frame clones only and misses some. The repertoire has some 110,000 clones, 84% of them found once; the top ten carry 26%. Sample: peripheral blood. The receptors stem from a man between 60 and 75 years old with acute or convalescent COVID-19.

The rearrangement links TRBV11-2 to TRBJ2-1; D may be TRBD2 (5 bases). This CDR3 spans 15 amino acids. The V gene's germline CDR1 is SGHAT and CDR2 FQNNGV. V was cut by 1 base and J by 2 bases, with 9 bases left in between. For the CDR3, the DNA is TGTGCCAGCAGCTTAGGCGACGGGACCTACAATGAGCAGTTCTTC. As protein: CASSLGDGTYNEQFF.

The V call is TRBV24-1, the J call TRBJ1-2; 7 bases are shared with TRBD1. The CDR3 runs 12 residues. Looked up from germline, CDR1 is KGHDR and CDR2 is SFDVKD. The V and J ends lost 4 bases and 5 bases, in that order; junction bases with no gene match: 0. The CDR3 sequence: CATSEQGYGYTF. In DNA form, the CDR3 reads TGTGCCACCAGTGAACAGGGGTATGGCTACACCTTC.

V usage is TRBV5-1 and J usage is TRBJ2-5; 7 bases line up with TRBD1. After removal of 2 bases from V and 5 bases from J, the junction contained 6 bases not matched to a gene. This CDR3 contains 14 residues. The V gene's germline CDR1 is SGHRS and CDR2 YFSETQ. For the CDR3, the DNA is TGCGCCAGCAGCTTAACAGGGGTGGCGGAGACCCAGTACTTC. Its protein product is CASSLTGVAETQYF.

This clone was seen a single time. This sequence joins TRBV18 and TRBJ2-5, with D unclear. With 2 bases removed from V and 3 bases from J, the gap between germline ends came to 4 bases. Germline-derived CDR1 and CDR2 are KGHSH and LQKENI. The CDR3 totals 12 residues. CDR3 in amino acids: CASSPEEETQYF. CDR3 nucleotides: TGTGCCAGCTCACCAGAGGAAGAGACCCAGTACTTC. Based on the CDR3 plus reference TRBV18 and TRBJ2-5, the full variable domain is NAGVMQNPRHLVRRRGQEARLRCSPMKGHSHVYWYRQLPEEGLKFMVYLQKENIIDESGMPKERFSAEFPKEGPSILRIQQVVRGDSAAYFCASSPEEETQYFGPGTRLLVL.

J is TRBJ2-1 and V is TRBV6-5; D gene unclear. Trimming stripped 5 bases from V and 7 bases from J, with 15 bases between. Per germline, CDR1 MNHEY and CDR2 SVGAGI. CDR3 length: 14 residues. The CDR3: CASSPPPGWNEQFF. The CDR3 DNA is TGTGCCAGCAGTCCGCCGCCAGGTTGGAATGAGCAGTTCTTC.

For the CDR3, the DNA is TGTGCCAGCAGTTACTCGAAGGGGATTAATTCACCCCTCCACTTT. It encodes CASSYSKGINSPLHF. The chain uses TRBV6-2 or TRBV6-3 and TRBJ1-6, with D maybe TRBD1 (5 bases). The CDR3 loop spans 15 amino acids. Germline V gives CDR1 MNHEY, CDR2 SVGEGT. Deletions cut 0 bases from V and 6 bases from J, with 9 bases between.

V is TRBV7-6 and J is TRBJ2-1, with D tentatively TRBD1 (5 bases). The CDR3 length is 12 residues. Germline V gene lookup returns CDR1 SGHVS and CDR2 FNYEAQ. The V gene lost 2 bases and the J gene lost 7 bases, with 6 bases spanning the gap. CDR3 loop: CASSLKGNEQFF. CDR3 nucleotides: TGTGCCAGCAGCTTAAAGGGGAATGAGCAGTTCTTC.

The chain combines TRBV6-5 with TRBJ2-2; TRBD1 agrees at 8 bases. Losses at the gene ends were 0 bases for V and 7 bases for J; bases not matched to a gene: 4. The CDR3 has 15 amino acids. Germline lookup yields CDR1 MNHEY and CDR2 SVGAGI. For the CDR3, the DNA is TGTGCCAGCAGTTACTCCGGACAGGGCAGCGGGGAGCTGTTTTTT. Translating it yields CASSYSGQGSGELFF.

This clone was detected once. The chain combines TRBV5-5 with TRBJ2-2, with TRBD1 identical over 9 bases. Germline loops: CDR1 SGHKS, CDR2 YYEKEE (reference sequence). The V gene end was trimmed by 4 bases and the J gene end by 3 bases; junction bases not matched to a gene: 10. The CDR3 sequence is 17 residues long. The CDR3 reads CASSGLRDRVDTGELFF. CDR3 in DNA: TGTGCCAGCAGCGGGCTAAGGGACAGGGTTGACACCGGGGAGCTGTTTTTT.

The V gene is TRBV6-5, the J gene TRBJ2-5, with D possibly being TRBD1 (5 bases). This CDR3 has 13 amino acids. Per the germline V gene, CDR1 is MNHEY and CDR2 is SVGAGI. V gave up 7 bases and J gave up 5 bases, with 14 bases separating them. CDR3 bases: TGTGCCAGCACGAACAGGCAAGGGGAGACCCAGTACTTC. It is translated as CASTNRQGETQYF.

This clone appeared once. The chain links TRBV11-2 to TRBJ2-7; TRBD1 aligns across 7 bases. The CDR3 totals 14 residues. In germline, CDR1 is SGHAT, CDR2 FQNNGV. Trimming took 2 bases from V and 6 from J; bases not matched to a gene: 7. CDR3 loop: CASSLNRGRREQYF. DNA for the CDR3: TGTGCCAGCAGCTTAAACAGGGGAAGACGCGAGCAGTACTTC.

This sequence joins TRBV3-1 (or the pseudogene TRBV3-2) and TRBJ1-2; tentative D call: TRBD1 (5 bases). V lost 3 bases to trimming and J lost 7 bases, with 9 bases between them. CDR1 and CDR2 (germline): LGHDT, YNNKEL (reference sequence). This CDR3 is built from 12 residues. The CDR3 DNA reads TGTGCCAGCAGCCATCAGGGCGGTGGCTACACCTTC. It is translated as CASSHQGGGYTF.

The CDR3: CASSQDRGYDTQYF. CDR3 DNA sequence: TGCGCCAGCAGCCAAGATAGGGGATATGATACGCAGTATTTT. The gene calls are TRBV4-3 and TRBJ2-3; possible D gene TRBD1, 5 bases. Germline CDR1 and CDR2: LGHNA and YSLEER. The V and J ends lost 0 bases and 6 bases respectively, with 10 bases between them. This CDR3 is 14 amino acids long.

The V and J genes are TRBV28 and TRBJ2-1; D call uncertain. Trimming took off 1 base at V and 7 bases at J, with 8 bases between the two ends. The CDR3 sequence is 13 residues long. Germline loops: CDR1 MDHEN, CDR2 SYDVKM. The CDR3 reads CASSLFVGNEQFF. The CDR3 DNA reads as TGTGCCAGCAGTTTATTCGTCGGGAATGAGCAGTTCTTC.

V is TRBV9 and J is TRBJ1-3; D gene unclear. The CDR3 runs 13 residues. Trimming removed 3 bases from V and 0 bases from J, with 4 bases in between. Looked up from germline, CDR1 is SGDLS and CDR2 is YYNGEE. In nucleotides, the CDR3 is TGTGCCAGCAGCGGGAGCTCTGGAAACACCATATATTTT. Amino acid sequence: CASSGSSGNTIYF. The variable domain in full, with the rest retrieved from reference TRBV9 and TRBJ1-3, is DSGVTQTPKHLITATGQRVTLRCSPRSGDLSVYWYQQSLDQGLQFLIQYYNGEERAKGNILERFSAQQFPDLHSELNLSSLELGDSALYFCASSGSSGNTIYFGEGSWLTVV.

Here the CDR3 reads CASSLDGREGEKLFF. The CDR3 region has the DNA TGTGCCAGCAGCTTAGATGGCAGGGAGGGCGAAAAACTGTTTTTT. The gene calls are TRBV7-9 and TRBJ1-4; D might be TRBD1 (5 bases). The CDR3 has 15 residues. V was clipped by 1 base and J by 8 bases, with 14 bases between them. The germline gives CDR1 SEHNR, CDR2 FQNEAQ (reference sequence).

The chain joins TRBV5-1 to TRBJ2-2; 7 nucleotides agree with TRBD1. CDR3 length equals 15 residues. J was trimmed by 4 bases and V by 2 bases; bases with no gene match: 5. Germline V gene data show CDR1 as SGHRS and CDR2 as YFSETQ. The chain's CDR3 is CASSFRGGGTGELFF. DNA for the CDR3: TGCGCCAGCAGCTTCCGAGGGGGCGGCACCGGGGAGCTGTTTTTT. The full variable domain, with the rest looked up from reference TRBV5-1 and TRBJ2-2, is KAGVTQTPRYLIKTRGQQVTLSCSPISGHRSVSWYQQTPGQGLQFLFEYFSETQRNKGNFPGRFSGRQFSNSRSEMNVSTLELGDSALYLCASSFRGGGTGELFFGEGSRLTVL.

The rearrangement uses TRBV24-1 and TRBJ1-2, with 7 bases aligning to TRBD1. The J segment lost 6 bases and the V segment lost 3 bases, leaving 9 bases of the junction unmatched. This CDR3 comprises 15 residues. From germline, CDR1 is KGHDR and CDR2 SFDVKD. The CDR3 is CATSDPRIRGNGYTF. The CDR3 coding sequence is TGTGCCACCAGTGATCCGAGGATCAGGGGGAATGGCTACACCTTC.

The CDR3 DNA sequence: TGTGCCAGCAGCCCACACAGGGGCAGGAACACTGAAGCTTTCTTT. Translation: CASSPHRGRNTEAFF. The rearrangement uses TRBV5-5 and TRBJ1-1; 7 positions agree with TRBD1. The junction had 7 bases not matched to a gene; V was cut back by 4 bases and J by 1 base. In germline, CDR1 is SGHKS, CDR2 YYEKEE (reference sequence). CDR3 length: 15 amino acids.

This clone was counted a single time. V gene TRBV11-2 combines with J gene TRBJ2-3; TRBD1 matches at 9 bases. Germline V gene sequence: CDR1 SGHAT, CDR2 FQNNGV. V was clipped by 1 base and J by 11 bases; unmatched bases: 7. The CDR3 has 14 amino acids. CDR3 DNA: TGTGCCAGCAGCTTAGCCCGGACAGGGGTAGGGCAGTATTTT. Its translation: CASSLARTGVGQYF.

The J gene is TRBJ2-7, the V gene TRBV5-1; tentatively, D is TRBD2 (6 bases). CDR1 and CDR2 from the germline V gene are SGHRS and YFSETQ. The germline V and J ends were trimmed by 4 bases and 0 bases, with 11 bases remaining between them. The CDR3 totals 14 residues. Here the CDR3 reads CASSPSVSSYEQYF. CDR3 in DNA: TGCGCCAGCAGCCCTAGCGTTAGCTCCTACGAGCAGTACTTC.

Only one count was recorded for this clone. This chain joins TRBV20-1 and TRBJ1-2, with unresolved D. CDR3 length equals 13 residues. V was clipped by 3 bases and J by 0 bases, with 8 bases between them. The germline V gene encodes CDR1 DFQATT and CDR2 SNEGSKA (reference sequence). The CDR3 region is CSASFASNYGYTF. The DNA for the CDR3 is TGCAGTGCTAGTTTTGCGTCTAACTATGGCTACACCTTC.

V is TRBV15 and J is TRBJ1-2; D is unresolved. Trimming cost V 0 bases and J 6 bases, with 11 bases left between them. Looked up from germline, CDR1 is LNHNV and CDR2 is YYDKDF (reference sequence). The CDR3 has 14 residues. CDR3 nucleotide sequence: TGTGCCACCAGCAGAGATACGGGGTGGGATGGCTACACCTTC. It translates to CATSRDTGWDGYTF.

CDR3 DNA: TGTGCCAGCAGCCCGGCGCGGGAGGGGGAGCAGTACGTC. This codes for CASSPAREGEQYV. This sequence joins TRBV11-3 and TRBJ2-7; 9 bases are a match to TRBD2. In germline, CDR1 is SGHNT, CDR2 YENEEA. The CDR3 is 13 amino acids. J lost 7 bases, V lost 5 bases, and 6 bases had no gene match.

This chain links TRBV19 with TRBJ1-3; 10 bases match TRBD1. Losses at the gene ends were 5 bases for V and 5 bases for J; bases not matched to a gene: 9. CDR3 length: 16 amino acids. Germline V gene lookup returns CDR1 LNHDA and CDR2 SQIVND (reference sequence). The CDR3 loop reads CASSAQGQGNRNTIYF. DNA for the CDR3: TGTGCCAGTAGTGCCCAGGGACAGGGGAACCGAAACACCATATATTTT.

The CDR3 region has the DNA TGTGCCAGCAGCTCGGACAGGGCCCAAGAGACCCAGTACTTC. Its protein is CASSSDRAQETQYF. This rearrangement joins TRBV11-3 to TRBJ2-5; 8 bases line up with TRBD1. Germline V gives CDR1 SGHNT, CDR2 YENEEA. After removal of 4 bases from V and 1 base from J, the junction contained 2 bases not matched to a gene. There are 14 residues in the CDR3.

This sequence joins TRBV4-3 and TRBJ1-1; D might be TRBD1 (6 bases). Trimming left V 4 bases short and J 4 bases short, with 16 bases between. The germline V gene has CDR1 LGHNA and CDR2 YSLEER. This CDR3 contains 15 residues. In DNA form, the CDR3 reads TGCGCCAGCAGCCGAGAATCACAGGGTCCCACTGAAGCTTTCTTT. This sequence encodes CASSRESQGPTEAFF.

This clone has a count of ten or more. This chain uses TRBV4-1 with TRBJ2-7; 10 bases fit TRBD2. The germline V gene encodes CDR1 MGHRA and CDR2 YSYEKL. The J segment lost 3 bases and the V segment lost 1 base, leaving 3 bases of the junction unmatched. CDR3 length: 15 amino acids. The CDR3 here is CASSQAASGSYEQYF. The CDR3 coding sequence is TGCGCCAGCAGCCAAGCGGCTAGCGGGAGCTACGAGCAGTACTTC.

V gene TRBV24-1 combines with J gene TRBJ2-4; TRBD1 matches 7 bases. Losses at the gene ends were 9 bases for V and 2 bases for J; bases not matched to a gene: 3. The CDR3 totals 13 residues. In germline, CDR1 is KGHDR, CDR2 SFDVKD. CDR3 nucleotides: TGTGCCACCCAGGGACAGTCCAAAAACATTCAGTACTTC. Its protein product is CATQGQSKNIQYF.

The V gene is TRBV7-2, the J gene TRBJ1-2, with D tentatively TRBD1 (6 bases). The CDR3 length is 15 residues. The V gene's germline CDR1 is SGHTA and CDR2 FQGNSA. Trimming took 1 base from V and 3 from J, leaving 12 bases between them. CDR3 loop: CASSLVQGLDYGYTF. CDR3 DNA sequence: TGTGCCAGCAGCTTAGTACAGGGTCTCGACTATGGCTACACCTTC.

The CDR3 DNA follows: TGTGCCTGGAGTCTAATAGCGGGGGGGAACACCGGGGAGCTGTTTTTT. Its protein is CAWSLIAGGNTGELFF. V and J are TRBV30 and TRBJ2-2; 10 positions agree with TRBD2. The V and J ends lost 2 bases and 1 base, in that order; junction bases with no gene match: 4. CDR3 length: 16 amino acids. Germline V lookup: CDR1 GTSNPN, CDR2 SVGIG (reference sequence).

This chain joins TRBV9 and TRBJ2-3; D gene unclear. The V end was cut by 0 bases, the J end by 4 bases, with 9 bases between. The CDR3 totals 14 residues. The germline CDR1 and CDR2 sequences are SGDLS and YYNGEE. This chain's CDR3 is CASSVGSQSDTQYF. The CDR3 region has the DNA TGTGCCAGCAGCGTAGGTAGCCAGTCAGATACGCAGTATTTT.